The sequence of this T cell receptor (beta chain) was determined in a study of beta chain features in type 1 diabetes. Study-level information: Cell yields, gender and age were comparable in patients and healthy donors.

V lost 2 bases to trimming and J lost 4 bases, with 11 bases between them. CDR3 length: 14 residues. The germline V gene encodes CDR1 SNHLY and CDR2 FYNNEI. This clone was detected only once. Antigen unknown. cDNA synthesis used the whole RNA isolate, giving expressed TCRB sequences. This table comes from immunoSEQ multiplex PCR, and its TCRdb copy is limited to in-frame clones, with some not included. The sample has hundreds of thousands of clones, around 16% seen once. The study, taken as a whole, reports: Moderate but significant shortening of TCRB CDR3s was recorded in all four CD4+ subsets from Type 1 diabetes patients.

The gene calls are TRBV2 and TRBJ2-5; D gene ambiguous. Sequencing was carried out using naive CD4+ T cells from blood. This receptor was taken from a man younger than 35 in good health. The CDR3 coding sequence is TGTGCCAGCAGTGAACCCCCTAGTAGAGAGACCCAGTACTTC. It specifies CASSEPPSRETQYF.